This T cell receptor (beta chain) derives from a study of blood T cell repertoires in COVID-19. Background on the study: Nucleic acid was either cDNA or gDNA, and it came from T cells, B-cell-depleted T cells, or PBMCs.

The CDR3 covers 15 residues. V lost 9 bases to trimming and J lost 1 base, with 18 bases between them. Germline values: CDR1 MDHEN, CDR2 SYDVKM. Residents of about two dozen US areas, aged roughly 18 to 89 years, made up the participants. Profiled with immunoSEQ multiplex PCR; TCRdb holds only in-frame clones, not every one. This sample has 350,000 or so clones, with around 86% found just once. The receptor was isolated from a woman between 40 and 55 years old with acute COVID-19. The genes are TRBV28 and TRBJ1-1; D unclear. Sequencing used PBMCs or T cells enriched from blood (not recorded which). The CDR3 DNA reads as TGTGCCAGTCCCCCCCGGAGGTCGGGGAACACTGAAGCTTTCTTT. Translation gives CASPPRRSGNTEAFF. The variable domain in full, completed from reference TRBV28 and TRBJ1-1, reads DVKVTQSSRYLVKRTGEKVFLECVQDMDHENMFWYRQDPGLGLRLIYFSYDVKMKEKGDIPEGYSVSREKKERFSLILESASTNQTSMYLCASPPRRSGNTEAFFGQGTRLTVV.